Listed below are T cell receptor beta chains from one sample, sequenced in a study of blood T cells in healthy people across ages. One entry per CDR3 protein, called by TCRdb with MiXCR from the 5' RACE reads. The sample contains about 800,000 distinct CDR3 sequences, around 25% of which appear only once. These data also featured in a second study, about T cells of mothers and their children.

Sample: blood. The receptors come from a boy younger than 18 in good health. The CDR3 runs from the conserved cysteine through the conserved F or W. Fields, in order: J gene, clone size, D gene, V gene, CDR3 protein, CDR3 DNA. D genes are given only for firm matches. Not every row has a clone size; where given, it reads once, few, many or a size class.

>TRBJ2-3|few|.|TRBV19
CASSIRADTQYF
TGTGCCAGTAGTATTCGGGCAGATACGCAGTATTTT
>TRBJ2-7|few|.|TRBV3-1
CASSQVIDFYEQYF
TGTGCCAGCAGCCAAGTAATAGACTTCTACGAGCAGTACTTC
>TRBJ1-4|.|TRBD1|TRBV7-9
CASSFYTGATNEKLFF
TGTGCCAGCAGCTTTTACACAGGGGCAACTAATGAAAAACTGTTTTTT
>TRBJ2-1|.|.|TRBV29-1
CSVGVRANEQFF
TGCAGCGTTGGGGTCAGGGCCAATGAGCAGTTCTTC
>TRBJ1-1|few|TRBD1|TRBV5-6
CASSLEGGRTNTEAFF
TGTGCCAGCAGCTTGGAAGGGGGCCGTACTAACACTGAAGCTTTCTTT
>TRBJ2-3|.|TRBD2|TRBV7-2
CASMAGGHTDTQYF
TGTGCCAGCATGGCGGGGGGGCACACAGATACGCAGTATTTT
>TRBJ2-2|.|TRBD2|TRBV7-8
CASSIRTSGEYTGELFF
TGTGCCAGCAGCATCAGGACTAGCGGGGAGTACACCGGGGAGCTGTTTTTT
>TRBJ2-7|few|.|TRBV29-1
CSVGGLGDAPYEQYF
TGCAGCGTTGGGGGTCTGGGGGATGCGCCCTACGAGCAGTACTTC
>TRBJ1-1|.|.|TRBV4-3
CASSQDLAGVNTEAFF
TGCGCCAGCAGCCAAGATCTCGCAGGGGTGAACACTGAAGCTTTCTTT
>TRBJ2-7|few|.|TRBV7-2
CASSLTVVYEQYF
TGTGCCAGCAGCTTAACAGTCGTCTACGAGCAGTACTTC
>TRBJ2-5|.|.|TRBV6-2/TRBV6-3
CASSPSPFVDQETQYF
TGTGCCAGCAGCCCTTCACCCTTTGTGGACCAAGAGACCCAGTACTTC
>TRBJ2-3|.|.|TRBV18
CASSPRAGSLSTDTQYF
TGTGCCAGCTCACCACGGGCGGGCAGCCTTAGCACAGATACGCAGTATTTT
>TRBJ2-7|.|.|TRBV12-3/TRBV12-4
CASSPQGFSHEQYF
TGTGCCAGCAGTCCACAGGGATTTTCCCACGAGCAGTACTTC
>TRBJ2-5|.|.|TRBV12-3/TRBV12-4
CASSFWDQETQYF
TGTGCCAGCAGTTTCTGGGACCAAGAGACCCAGTACTTC
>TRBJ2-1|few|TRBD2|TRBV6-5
CASSYSEREGVEQFF
TGTGCCAGCAGTTACTCGGAGCGGGAGGGTGTAGAGCAGTTCTTC
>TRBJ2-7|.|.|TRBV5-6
CASSPPQNYEQYF
TGTGCCAGCAGCCCACCCCAGAACTACGAGCAGTACTTC
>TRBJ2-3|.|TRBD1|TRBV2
CASSEWGQGITDTQYF
TGTGCCAGCAGCGAATGGGGACAGGGAATCACAGATACGCAGTATTTT
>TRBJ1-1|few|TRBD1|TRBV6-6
CASSPGQGLDTEAFF
TGTGCCAGCAGCCCGGGACAGGGGCTGGACACTGAAGCTTTCTTT
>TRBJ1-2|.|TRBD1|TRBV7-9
CASSFFRGPHGYTF
TGTGCCAGCAGCTTTTTCAGGGGGCCTCATGGCTACACCTTC
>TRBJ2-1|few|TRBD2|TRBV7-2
CASRWGGREGNEQFF
TGTGCCAGCAGATGGGGGGGCCGGGAGGGGAATGAGCAGTTCTTC